This TCR beta chain was documented in a study of blood T cell repertoires in COVID-19. Across the study: Both acute and convalescent COVID-19 samples were obtained from the United States, Italy and Spain.

This clone turned up a few times. CDR1 is SGHNT, CDR2 YYREEE, per germline (reference sequence). Trimming pared 1 base from V and 0 bases from J, leaving 11 bases between. The CDR3 is 16 amino acids. Under the authors' procedure: Reference gene primer amplification gave nucleated cell count estimates. Produced via immunoSEQ multiplex PCR; TCRdb's table is partial and in-frame only. V and J calls and clone size follow that table, whereas D and trimming were derived from the DNA. Of some 62,000 clones in the sample, about four fifths were seen once. This receptor was taken from a human donor in a cohort sampled during active COVID-19. Sequencing used peripheral blood. The chain is built from TRBV5-4 and TRBJ1-3; TRBD1 might be the D (5 bases). The CDR3 sequence: CASSLRGATSGNTIYF. In DNA form, the CDR3 reads TGTGCCAGCAGCTTGCGTGGGGCGACCTCTGGAAACACCATATATTTT.